Listed below are T cell receptor beta chains from one sample, sequenced in a study of T cell responses to AZD1222 COVID-19 vaccine. Profiling relied on immunoSEQ multiplex PCR, and the TCRdb table lists in-frame clones only, not all of them. The sample lists some 130,000 clones, 70% to 90% occurring once. The input for sequencing was peripheral blood, taken on day 0 of AZD1222 vaccination. The receptor source for this set is an adult in good health. The CDR3 runs from the conserved cysteine through the conserved F or W.

CDR3 protein | J gene | V gene
CASSLTGSTNEKLFF | TRBJ1-4 | TRBV7-6
CATAGGTSVNEQFF | TRBJ2-1 | TRBV24-1
CASSTGTEAFF | TRBJ1-1 | TRBV19
CATSRQANTEAFF | TRBJ1-1 | TRBV15
CASSLTTDTQYF | TRBJ2-3 | TRBV5-4
CSVEDGITGELFF | TRBJ2-2 | TRBV29-1
CASSLTTLGSTEAFF | TRBJ1-1 | TRBV11-2
CASTIRGGSAQYF | TRBJ2-5 | TRBV6-5
CASSPRGLYEQYF | TRBJ2-7 | TRBV9
CASSYRQGRNYGYTF | TRBJ1-2 | TRBV7-8
CVQQTSSGGTEAFF | TRBJ1-1 | TRBV28
CASSRPRRQLGRSSYTF | TRBJ1-2 | TRBV2
CASSPIAGDYEQYF | TRBJ2-7 | TRBV3-1/TRBV3-2
CASSSLGSGNTIYF | TRBJ1-3 | TRBV11-2
CASSQVGTEMYYGYTF | TRBJ1-2 | TRBV4-2
CASSLNGRGLWEKLFF | TRBJ1-4 | TRBV18
CASSQFGTVSYNEQFF | TRBJ2-1 | TRBV3-1/TRBV3-2
CASSQEVMRGLPFTDTQYF | TRBJ2-3 | TRBV3-1/TRBV3-2
CAWSVVAGLYEQYF | TRBJ2-7 | TRBV30
CASSESEVFTDTQYF | TRBJ2-3 | TRBV25-1
CASSVGDRGAYGYTF | TRBJ1-2 | TRBV2
CASSRRLAGVTDTQYF | TRBJ2-3 | TRBV5-4
CAWTSGGSSYNEQFF | TRBJ2-1 | TRBV30
CASSARAEANYEQYF | TRBJ2-7 | TRBV10-2
CASRTGANVLTF | TRBJ2-6 | TRBV19
CATSGQGKNTGELFF | TRBJ2-2 | TRBV24-1
CASSPRARGTDTQYF | TRBJ2-3 | TRBV9
CASNLIGQAGEKLFF | TRBJ1-4 | TRBV7-9
CASSSGRGGAFF | TRBJ1-1 | TRBV11-3
CASSGGLRLGYTF | TRBJ1-2 | TRBV12-3/TRBV12-4
CASSFPGALNYGYTF | TRBJ1-2 | TRBV28
CASSVAQIVGEQFF | TRBJ2-1 | TRBV9
CASSSLTGAGNTIYF | TRBJ1-3 | TRBV27
CASSPSGGLTGELFF | TRBJ2-2 | TRBV3-1/TRBV3-2
CASSPGGVSNEQFF | TRBJ2-1 | TRBV18
CAWTPGTVGNTIYF | TRBJ1-3 | TRBV30
CASSNWVGQGYTF | TRBJ1-2 | TRBV12-3/TRBV12-4
CASSFTWDNQPQHF | TRBJ1-5 | TRBV11-2
CASTRTSGGGEQYF | TRBJ2-7 | TRBV28
CATSREGINEKLFF | TRBJ1-4 | TRBV15
CASRTGLAGGETQYF | TRBJ2-5 | TRBV5-1